This TCR beta chain was identified in a study of cytomegalovirus exposure and HLA in healthy donors. The primer mix had 60 Vbeta and 13 Jbeta primers. Only in-frame clones appear in the TCRdb table, and some are missing; sequencing was by immunoSEQ multiplex PCR. The top ten hold 2.1% of the sample, which has around 130,000 clones, about 70% seen once. The CDR3 runs 13 residues. CDR1 is SGHRS, CDR2 YFSETQ, per germline. The V gene end was trimmed by 4 bases and the J gene end by 5 bases; junction bases not matched to a gene: 4. The sequenced sample consisted of PBMCs. This chain joins TRBV5-1 and TRBJ1-2; 8 bases line up with TRBD1. The receptor comes from a woman between 35 and 50 years old in good health and CMV-seropositive. The CDR3 protein is CASSLQGEYGYTF. In nucleotides, the CDR3 is TGCGCCAGCAGCCTACAGGGGGAATATGGCTACACCTTC.